This T cell receptor (beta chain) was sequenced in a study of cytomegalovirus exposure and HLA in healthy donors listed by TCRdb under 2017. For the wider study: A later analysis indicated that the 120 or so validation repertoires were generated on the platform also employed for the 670 or so repertoires of the first cohort. The study aimed to test whether cataloging public T cell receptors could reveal signatures of past pathogen exposure. In addition to the first cohort of roughly 670 subjects, a separate validation cohort of over 90 different subjects was used. To predict cytomegalovirus infection status, the study brought together high-throughput TCR immunosequencing, statistical association of individual TCRs with disease status, and machine learning.

The CDR3 holds 15 amino acids from the cysteine to the phenylalanine. The kept DNA is CDR3 alone, 45 bases in frame from the first base. Trimming removed 4 bases from V and 7 bases from J, leaving 17 bases between the germline ends. The receptor library was made with the immunoSEQ multiplex PCR assay. As for how the authors treated the data: To diagnose cytomegalovirus status from the catalog of TCR beta chain sequences, a statistical classification framework was built. The clones in this table, taken by TCRdb from immuneACCESS, are in-frame only. Not every clone is retained; where verified, under half of the shortfall comes from an unresolved V gene, and the cause of the rest is unknown. Clone size and V and J calls were adopted from that table, with D and trimming inferred from the DNA. Present in this sample are roughly 250,000 clones, about 86% of which were seen just once. The ten largest clones take up around 1.2% of the sample.

The donors were included in the validation cohort of over a hundred subjects, a group kept apart from the 666-subject first cohort. Comments on this clone: What this receptor recognizes is not known. Within one base of it there is no much larger clone, and no base qualities were kept.

Study-wide findings and limitations: Three of the identified cytomegalovirus-associated TCR beta chains were confirmed in vitro to be specific for cytomegalovirus antigens. In the study, approximately 150 TCR beta chains were listed as associated with cytomegalovirus. The validation cohort had no HLA typing available for a later analysis, so co-occurrence within that cohort was assessed over all 130 or so repertoires. A later analysis found that TCRs clustered in the first cohort also tended to co-occur in the 100 to 150 validation repertoires, with approximately 95% of cluster scores above 0. In both the original and validation cohorts, the classifier was reported to diagnose cytomegalovirus status with high specificity and sensitivity. While some public TCRs were present in many individuals, most TCR sequences turned up only very rarely across donors. It was suggested by the authors that the approach could potentially be generalized to other disease states and immunological phenotypes.

The V gene is TRBV23-1 and the J gene is TRBJ1-5; the D gene remains uncertain. TRBV23-1 is reported as an ORF; its role is uncertain. The receptor was derived from a woman aged 25 to 45 in good health and CMV-seropositive. Material for sequencing was PBMCs. The sequenced DNA: TGCGCCAGCAGTCTGGACTCAAGAGTAGGACAGCCCCAGCATTTT. Its amino acids are CASSLDSRVGQPQHF.